The clone carrying this T cell receptor (beta chain) came up a few times. The antigen is undetermined. The data were obtained in a study of T-cell memory formation after mild COVID-19. Study information: TCR clusters were mostly donor specific.

Notes on the study in general: SARS-CoV-2 specificity was not confirmed for second-wave clones peaking on day 37.

There are 16 residues in the CDR3. The trim removed 2 bases at V and 2 bases at J, leaving 5 bases unmatched. Germline-derived CDR1 and CDR2 are WSHSY and SAAADI. Constant-segment primers served in 5'RACE that generated TCR alpha and TCR beta cDNA libraries bearing sample barcodes and UMIs. TCRdb ran MiXCR on the 5' RACE reads and lists one entry per CDR3 protein. The data show 380,000 or so distinct CDR3 sequences, roughly an eighth seen once. The specimen was PBMCs or a T cell subset sorted from them (not recorded which). J is TRBJ2-3 and V is TRBV10-2; 9 nucleotides align to TRBD2. This receptor was taken from a man between 18 and 29 years old who had mild COVID-19 (a few samples of this study predate the infection). Cell type and time point are not known. CDR3 region: CASSELAGSNTDTQYF. As DNA, the CDR3 is TGCGCCAGCAGTGAGCTAGCGGGGAGCAACACAGATACGCAGTATTTT.